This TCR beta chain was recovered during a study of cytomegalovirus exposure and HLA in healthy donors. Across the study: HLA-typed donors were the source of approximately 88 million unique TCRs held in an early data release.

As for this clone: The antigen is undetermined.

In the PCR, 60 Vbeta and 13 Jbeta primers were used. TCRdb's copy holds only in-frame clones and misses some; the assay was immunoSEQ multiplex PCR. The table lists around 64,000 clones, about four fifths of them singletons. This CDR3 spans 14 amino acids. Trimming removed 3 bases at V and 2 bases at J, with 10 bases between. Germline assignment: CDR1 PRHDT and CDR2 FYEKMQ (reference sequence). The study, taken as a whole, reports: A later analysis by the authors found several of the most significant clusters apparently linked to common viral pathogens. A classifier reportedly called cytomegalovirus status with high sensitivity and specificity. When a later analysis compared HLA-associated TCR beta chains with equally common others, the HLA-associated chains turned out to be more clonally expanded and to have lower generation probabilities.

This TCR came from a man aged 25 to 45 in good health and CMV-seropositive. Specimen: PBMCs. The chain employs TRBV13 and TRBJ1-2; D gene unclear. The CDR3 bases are TGTGCCAGCAGCTTTGGTCCGGGGAACTATGGCTACACCTTC. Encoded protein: CASSFGPGNYGYTF.